The 18 T cell receptor beta chains presented below share a single source sample, sequenced in a study of response to subunit inactivated influenza vaccine (dated by TCRdb to 2016 to 2019). Receptors were amplified or captured by RT-PCR. Sequencing took place on an Illumina HiSeq 2500. The public reads were reanalyzed by TCRdb: fastp trimming at Q25, MiXCR alignment, in-frame beta chains only. Rows are unified per CDR3 protein, each entry keeping the most common DNA and genes. The sample table contains over 400,000 distinct CDR3 sequences; only one count was recorded for approximately 12% of them. The top ten clones comprise around 13% of the sample. What this sample's time point label stands for: 45 days after influenza vaccine administration. The source material was PBMCs from blood, sampled roughly 46 days after vaccination. The receptors here all came from a middle-aged man who received an inactivated influenza vaccine. Donor details come from another sample of the same person, matched by shared clones.

The chain couples TRBV25-1 to TRBJ2-1, with TRBD2 identical over 7 bases. This CDR3 has 16 residues. The trim removed 4 bases at V and 5 bases at J, leaving 11 bases unmatched. Germline V CDR1 and CDR2: MGHDK, SYGVNS. In DNA form, the CDR3 reads TGTGCCAGCAGTGGCCTGGGGCTAGCGGCAAACAATGAGCAGTTCTTC. Its protein product is CASSGLGLAANNEQFF.

The chain employs TRBV20-1 and TRBJ2-7; 8 nucleotides line up with TRBD1. The germline V gene encodes CDR1 DFQATT and CDR2 SNEGSKA (reference sequence). V dropped 7 bases and J dropped 2; count of bases not matched to a gene: 10. The CDR3 sequence is 14 residues long. CDR3 region: CSGSIRTGTYEQYF. As DNA, the CDR3 is TGCAGTGGATCTATCAGGACAGGGACCTACGAGCAGTACTTC.

J is TRBJ2-1 and V is TRBV29-1; perhaps TRBD1 as D (7 bases). The CDR3 runs to 15 residues. V lost 6 bases to trimming and J lost 10 bases, with 25 bases between them. The germline V gene has CDR1 SQVTM and CDR2 ANQGSEA. The CDR3 spells CSVAGTEVGGYEQFF. The CDR3 nucleotides read TGCAGCGTAGCCGGGACTGAGGTAGGGGGCTACGAGCAGTTCTTC.

The CDR3 coding sequence is TGCAGTGCTAGCCGGACAGGGGCAGGGAATCAGCCCCAGCATTTT. Residues: CSASRTGAGNQPQHF. The chain recombines TRBV20-1 with TRBJ1-5; 9 bases are a match to TRBD1. The CDR3 totals 15 residues. V lost 3 bases and J lost 4; bases outside the gene matches: 7. Germline CDR1 and CDR2: DFQATT and SNEGSKA (reference sequence).

This clonotype was seen more than once but under ten times. V is TRBV29-1 and J is TRBJ1-1, with D uncertain. The V gene lost 2 bases and the J gene lost 0 bases, with 10 bases spanning the gap. The CDR3 consists of 14 residues. CDR1 SQVTM and CDR2 ANQGSEA come from the germline V gene. The CDR3 sequence: CSVEPKLMNTEAFF. The DNA for the CDR3 is TGCAGCGTTGAACCGAAACTCATGAACACTGAAGCTTTCTTT.

The rearrangement joins TRBV6-1 to TRBJ2-3; 10 bases are shared with TRBD1. Germline V CDR1 and CDR2: MNHNS, SASEGT. Trimming removed 7 bases from V and 3 bases from J; junction bases left unmatched: 4. The CDR3 sequence is 14 residues long. The CDR3 DNA sequence: TGTGCCAGCAATCGGGACAGGGGAACAGATACGCAGTATTTT. It yields the protein CASNRDRGTDTQYF.

This clonotype has ten or more counts. Compared with germline, one end of the junction differs, possibly owing to a read error. V and J are TRBV5-1 and TRBJ2-5; 12 nucleotides align to TRBD1. CDR3 size: 15 residues. The germline gives CDR1 SGHRS, CDR2 YFSETQ. CDR3 loop: CASSSGQGAQETQYF. The CDR3 DNA reads as TGTGCCAGCAGCTCGGGACAGGGGGCCCAAGAGACCCAGTACTTC.

This chain's CDR3 is CASSSGQGVRTGELFF. The CDR3 coding sequence is TGTGCCAGCAGCTCGGGACAGGGCGTGAGGACCGGGGAGCTGTTTTTT. The V call is TRBV5-6, the J call TRBJ2-2, with TRBD1 matching over 9 bases. V shed 3 bases and J 5 bases; nucleotides not matched to a gene: 8. The CDR3 contains 16 residues. From germline, CDR1 is SGHDT and CDR2 YYEEEE.

A few counts support this clonotype. The chain has TRBV5-1 and TRBJ2-1; no clear D gene. Trimming took 3 bases from V and 9 from J, leaving 13 bases between them. Germline V gene sequence: CDR1 SGHRS, CDR2 YFSETQ. There are 13 residues in the CDR3. The CDR3 region is CASSSPTVSEQFF. DNA for the CDR3: TGCGCCAGCAGCTCCCCCACGGTTAGTGAGCAGTTCTTC.

This rearrangement joins TRBV15 to TRBJ2-3; no clear D gene. The length of the CDR3 is 17 residues. Trimming left V 0 bases short and J 4 bases short, with 17 bases between. Germline lookup yields CDR1 LNHNV and CDR2 YYDKDF (reference sequence). The CDR3: CATSRDLPIGGPDTQYF. CDR3 DNA sequence: TGTGCCACCAGCAGAGATCTTCCCATCGGTGGCCCAGATACGCAGTATTTT.

This clonotype was observed a handful of times. The J gene is TRBJ2-5, the V gene TRBV11-2; 7 nucleotides line up with TRBD2. V lost 5 bases and J lost 4; bases outside the gene matches: 7. The CDR3 spans 14 residues. Per germline, CDR1 SGHAT and CDR2 FQNNGV. The CDR3 nucleotides are TGTGCCAGCAGCCGCGGGAGATCGGGAGAGACCCAGTACTTC. Translated: CASSRGRSGETQYF. Combining the CDR3 with reference TRBV11-2 and TRBJ2-5 gives the whole variable domain EAGVAQSPRYKIIEKRQSVAFWCNPISGHATLYWYQQILGQGPKLLIQFQNNGVVDDSQLPKDRFSAERLKGVDSTLKIQPAKLEDSAVYLCASSRGRSGETQYFGPGTRLLVL.

This clonotype was counted between two and nine times. The chain has TRBV5-1 and TRBJ2-2; D is unclear. Per germline, CDR1 SGHRS and CDR2 YFSETQ. The CDR3 has 15 amino acids. The V and J ends lost 0 bases and 2 bases respectively, with 8 bases between them. The CDR3 is CASSLAGVNTGELFF. In DNA, the CDR3 is TGCGCCAGCAGCTTGGCGGGCGTAAACACCGGGGAGCTGTTTTTT.

This clonotype was recorded a few times. The chain couples TRBV6-4 to TRBJ2-7; TRBD1 might be the D (8 bases). This CDR3 comprises 13 residues. Germline V gene lookup returns CDR1 MRHNA and CDR2 SNTAGT. Between the trimmed V and J ends, which lost 3 bases and 8 bases, there was a span of 14 bases. CDR3 in amino acids: CASSELQGGKQYF. The CDR3 coding sequence is TGTGCCAGCAGTGAACTACAGGGGGGGAAGCAGTACTTC.

This clonotype occurred a few times. This chain connects TRBV11-2 to TRBJ2-5, with D perhaps given as TRBD1 or TRBD2 (6 bases each). The CDR3 totals 15 residues. Trimming took off 2 bases at V and 5 bases at J, with 15 bases between the two ends. Per the germline V gene, CDR1 is SGHAT and CDR2 is FQNNGV. CDR3 sequence: CASSLIRGLSETQYF. CDR3 sequence (DNA): TGTGCCAGCAGCTTAATCCGGGGGCTGAGTGAGACCCAGTACTTC.

The rearrangement joins TRBV20-1 to TRBJ2-2, with 10 bases fitting TRBD2. The V gene end was trimmed by 6 bases and the J gene end by 6 bases; junction bases not matched to a gene: 16. This CDR3 spans 17 amino acids. CDR1 DFQATT and CDR2 SNEGSKA come from the germline V gene (reference sequence). The CDR3 region is CSARTSLAGDSSGELFF. The DNA of the CDR3 is TGCAGTGCGCGAACGAGTCTAGCGGGGGACTCATCCGGGGAGCTGTTTTTT.

This clonotype was counted at least ten times. This sequence joins TRBV7-2 and TRBJ2-1; D may be TRBD1 or TRBD2 (5 bases each). The CDR3 length is 13 residues. CDR1 is SGHTA, CDR2 FQGNSA, per germline. Between the trimmed V and J ends, which lost 6 bases and 5 bases, there was a span of 11 bases. The CDR3 sequence: CASRLGPNNEQFF. For the CDR3, the DNA is TGTGCCAGCAGATTGGGACCAAACAATGAGCAGTTCTTC.

The chain recombines TRBV7-2 with TRBJ1-5; tentative D call: TRBD1 (6 bases). Germline V gene sequence: CDR1 SGHTA, CDR2 FQGNSA. The CDR3 runs 14 residues. Trimming shortened V by 5 bases and J by 8 bases, and 16 bases separated the two germline ends. CDR3 in DNA: TGTGCCAGCAGCCCATCGGCGGGGGCCGAGCCCCAGCATTTT. It codes for CASSPSAGAEPQHF.

This clonotype was observed a few times. V gene TRBV7-2 combines with J gene TRBJ1-5, with 8 bases fitting TRBD1. Trimming cost V 5 bases and J 5 bases; bases outside gene matches: 2. Germline CDR1 and CDR2: SGHTA and FQGNSA. The CDR3 consists of 13 residues. In nucleotides, the CDR3 is TGTGCCAGCAGCGGGGACAGGCATCAGCCCCAGCATTTT. Translated, it gives CASSGDRHQPQHF.